The present entry profiles one TCR beta chain with its context. Clones were sequenced by immunoSEQ multiplex PCR, and TCRdb holds only the in-frame ones, with some missing. The sample gives tens of thousands of clones, approximately 93% of which show up once; 0.24% is in the top ten. Looked up from germline, CDR1 is SGHRS and CDR2 is YFSETQ. With 0 bases clipped from V and 5 bases from J, the junction kept 0 bases outside the gene matches. There are 13 residues in the CDR3. This sample was included in a study of technical replicates of blood from four donors. The receptor was derived from a human donor in good health. The genes are TRBV5-1 and TRBJ2-5; the match to TRBD2 covers 8 bases. Material: T cells isolated from PBMCs. The CDR3 reads CASSLASGETQYF. CDR3 bases: TGCGCCAGCAGCTTGGCTAGCGGGGAGACCCAGTACTTC.